This is a list of T cell receptor beta chains from one sample in a study of blood T cell repertoires in COVID-19. Sequencing used immunoSEQ multiplex PCR; TCRdb keeps in-frame clones, though not all of them. The sample carries 60,000 to 80,000 clones, 86% recorded once. Sequenced: peripheral blood. These receptors all stem from a woman of 80 years or more with acute or convalescent COVID-19. CDR3s leave out the opening cysteine and the closing phenylalanine or tryptophan.

V gene	CDR3 length	CDR3 protein
TRBV9	13	ASSPPGREDDEQF
TRBV28	13	ASSLGGVLAYEQY
TRBV19	12	ASRDRQGPTGYT
TRBV6-6	13	ASSYQTSGRFEQY
TRBV5-1	13	ASSSGTGTSGVQY
TRBV19	12	ASSINDRSQPQH
TRBV5-1	13	ASSLTGQSYNEQF
TRBV28	13	ASSTGSGSFNEQF
TRBV28	12	ASNTQVRGYEQY
TRBV28	12	ASSPPLVGDTQY
TRBV6-5	11	ASLRGRNSPLH
TRBV10-1	16	ASSECPTGTASTDTQY
TRBV5-1	13	ASSSRGRRDNEQF
TRBV24-1	14	ATSHTGALNTGELF
TRBV6-5	13	ASSLGQGAPGRLF
TRBV2	12	ASSGLASGNTIY
TRBV1	15	TSSHVRGPYSTDTQY
TRBV5-1	11	ASSVTGNTEAF
TRBV28	13	ASSDPSGGSMGYT
TRBV19	11	ASSGGQYSPLH
TRBV12-3/TRBV12-4	10	ASEDSIGKLF
TRBV7-9	13	ASSLSQATNEKLF
TRBV5-1	12	ASSLGRATGELF
TRBV18	13	ASSHSGGESNEQF
TRBV7-3	12	ASSLTGGADTQY
TRBV5-1	12	ASSLDRGTGELF
TRBV29-1	10	SVAGDYNEQF
TRBV27	15	ASSPRTSAMNTGELF
TRBV20-1	10	SASGDRDGYT
TRBV7-2	14	ASSNRGTGGRNEQF
TRBV9	17	ASSSPTGNTAVSGNTIY
TRBV6-6	12	ASSGQWNTGELF
TRBV19	15	ASSIEMTGVDTGELF
TRBV12-3/TRBV12-4	10	ASSFRLDEQF
TRBV10-1	14	ASSDQPGQGTDTQY
TRBV30	14	AWTPSKDSGAGELF
TRBV3-1/TRBV3-2	13	ASSQGASPGYEQF
TRBV29-1	12	SVERSGRGNEQF
TRBV19	12	ASRRPGQIYGYT
TRBV7-2	11	ASRRQEHYGYT
TRBV6-5	13	ASGQAEVLATEAF
TRBV12-3/TRBV12-4	11	ASSNLNPVEQY
TRBV28	13	ASSLLTARGYGQF
TRBV7-7	17	ASSHLGRGPSARSDEQY
TRBV6-2/TRBV6-3	10	ASSYDRETQY
TRBV4-1	14	ASSQSDRGRDTEAF
TRBV3-1/TRBV3-2	13	ASSQDRLATDTQY
TRBV5-4	10	ASGGPNTEAF
TRBV14	14	ASSQDFSGRYNEQF
TRBV6-5	13	ATLDGTSGVDEQF
TRBV7-2	12	ASSLARTGSGYT
TRBV18	14	ASSLNRVDNTGELF